The 26 T cell receptor beta chains below all came from one sample that was sequenced in a study of identifying expanded T cells in peripheral blood. Here immunoSEQ multiplex PCR was the method, and the copy in TCRdb shows in-frame clones only, minus some. The sample gives approximately 100,000 clones, roughly nine tenths of which show up once; 17% is in the top ten. Sample: blood. These receptors originate from a person aged 18 to 70 in good health.

V and J are TRBV28 and TRBJ1-5; D is possibly TRBD1 (5 bases). Per germline, CDR1 MDHEN and CDR2 SYDVKM. This CDR3 region has 15 residues. The V and J ends lost 5 bases and 1 base respectively, with 12 bases between them. The CDR3 region is CASSPRTLSNQPQHF. The CDR3 nucleotides read TGTGCCAGCAGTCCCCGGACACTGAGCAATCAGCCCCAGCATTTT.

The rearrangement links TRBV29-1 to TRBJ1-4; the D is unclear. CDR3 size: 13 residues. With 5 bases removed from V and 7 bases from J, the gap between germline ends came to 14 bases. From germline, CDR1 is SQVTM and CDR2 ANQGSEA. The CDR3 DNA is TGCAGCGTTATGGAGACGTACGGTGAAAAACTGTTTTTT. This gives the protein CSVMETYGEKLFF.

In its sample, this clone was seen a few times. The chain is built from TRBV15 and TRBJ1-6; no clear D gene. There are 16 residues in the CDR3. Germline V gene lookup returns CDR1 LNHNV and CDR2 YYDKDF (reference sequence). V was cut by 0 bases and J by 3 bases, with 9 bases left in between. The CDR3 loop reads CATSRDGMGYNSPLHF. CDR3 DNA sequence: TGTGCCACCAGCAGAGATGGCATGGGCTATAATTCACCCCTCCACTTT.

The rearrangement uses TRBV7-2 and TRBJ2-3, with D hard to call. The ends were cut back, 3 bases at V and 6 bases at J, with 13 bases in the middle. Germline V CDR1 and CDR2: SGHTA, FQGNSA. The CDR3 loop spans 14 amino acids. The CDR3 DNA sequence: TGTGCCAGCAGCTTTCAGGTGCCTCGGGATACGCAGTATTTT. It encodes CASSFQVPRDTQYF. The full variable domain, its missing parts supplied by reference TRBV7-2 and TRBJ2-3, is GAGVSQSPSNKVTEKGKDVELRCDPISGHTALYWYRQSLGQGLEFLIYFQGNSAPDKSGLPSDRFSAERTGGSVSTLTIQRTQQEDSAVYLCASSFQVPRDTQYFGPGTRLTVL.

The chain has TRBV6-5 and TRBJ1-2; possible D gene TRBD1, 5 bases. The V and J ends lost 6 bases and 3 bases respectively, with 11 bases between them. In germline, CDR1 is MNHEY, CDR2 SVGAGI. The length of the CDR3 is 13 residues. CDR3 DNA: TGTGCCAGCAGCCGGGGGACCTACTATGGCTACACCTTC. Protein sequence: CASSRGTYYGYTF.

This clone came up once. The chain carries TRBV10-3 and TRBJ1-1; 11 nucleotides match TRBD1. J was trimmed by 7 bases and V by 6 bases; bases with no gene match: 4. From germline, CDR1 is ENHRY and CDR2 SYGVKD. This CDR3 is built from 13 residues. This chain's CDR3 is CAIRRGQGDEAFF. CDR3 sequence (DNA): TGTGCCATCAGGCGGGGACAGGGGGATGAAGCTTTCTTT.

This clone was detected only a few times. The chain combines TRBV5-1 with TRBJ2-2, with TRBD1 matching over 9 bases. The J segment lost 4 bases and the V segment lost 8 bases, leaving 3 bases of the junction unmatched. The CDR3 contains 13 residues. Germline V CDR1 and CDR2: SGHRS, YFSETQ. CDR3 residues: CASSTGGTGELFF. In DNA form, the CDR3 reads TGCGCCAGTTCGACAGGGGGCACCGGGGAGCTGTTTTTT.

J is TRBJ1-6 and V is TRBV1; TRBD1, the table's D call, was not compared with the DNA. TRBV1 is tagged as a pseudogene. The CDR3 is made up of 24 amino acids. In DNA form, the CDR3 reads TGCACCAGCAGCCAAGATGGGGGCCCGGGGGGGACAGGGGACGCCTACTCCTATAATTCACCCCTCCACTTT. This sequence encodes CTSSQDGGPGGTGDAYSYNSPLHF.

This chain uses TRBV6-5 with TRBJ2-3, with D possibly TRBD1 on 5 matching bases. In germline, CDR1 is MNHEY, CDR2 SVGAGI. The germline V and J ends were trimmed by 2 bases and 5 bases, with 14 bases remaining between them. This CDR3 has 15 residues. In DNA form, the CDR3 reads TGTGCCAGCAGTTACGGGGCTAGTTCTAAAGATACGCAGTATTTT. Amino acids: CASSYGASSKDTQYF.

This clone has more than one count but fewer than ten. The genes are TRBV14 and TRBJ1-6, with TRBD1 matching over 10 bases. This CDR3 is built from 13 residues. Looked up from germline, CDR1 is SGHDN and CDR2 is FVKESK. V trimming: 5 bases; J trimming: 11 bases; junction bases outside the gene matches: 3. The CDR3 coding sequence is TGTGCCAGCAGCTGGACAGGGGGTCCACCCCTCCACTTT. Amino acids: CASSWTGGPPLHF.

The chain recombines TRBV7-9 with TRBJ2-7; tentatively, D is TRBD1 (6 bases). Germline values: CDR1 SEHNR, CDR2 FQNEAQ (reference sequence). V lost 6 bases and J 2 bases, leaving 20 bases between the germline ends. This CDR3 contains 16 residues. The DNA of the CDR3 is TGTGCCAGCAGTCAATATGGGGGCCTCAATACCTACGAGCAGTACTTC. Translated, it gives CASSQYGGLNTYEQYF. Supplemented by reference TRBV7-9 and TRBJ2-7, the full variable domain reads DTGVSQNPRHKITKRGQNVTFRCDPISEHNRLYWYRQTLGQGPEFLTYFQNEAQLEKSRLLSDRFSAERPKGSFSTLEIQRTEQGDSAMYLCASSQYGGLNTYEQYFGPGTRLTVT.

This chain uses TRBV28 with TRBJ2-5; 8 nucleotides agree with TRBD1. V lost 7 bases, J lost 5 bases, and 15 bases stayed unmatched. The CDR3 is 16 amino acids. CDR1 and CDR2 (germline): MDHEN, SYDVKM. CDR3 coding DNA: TGTGCCAGCACCCCAGGGCAGGGGGCTGATCGGGAGACCCAGTACTTC. It yields the protein CASTPGQGADRETQYF. Looking up the rest from reference TRBV28 and TRBJ2-5 gives the full variable domain: DVKVTQSSRYLVKRTGEKVFLECVQDMDHENMFWYRQDPGLGLRLIYFSYDVKMKEKGDIPEGYSVSREKKERFSLILESASTNQTSMYLCASTPGQGADRETQYFGPGTRLLVL.

In this sample, this clone turned up a few times. The rearrangement links TRBV18 to TRBJ1-6; tentatively, D is TRBD1 (5 bases). Germline V gene data show CDR1 as KGHSH and CDR2 as LQKENI. The V gene lost 3 bases and the J gene lost 5 bases, with 11 bases spanning the gap. The CDR3 length is 15 residues. The CDR3 here is CASSPNAGDNSPLHF. CDR3 bases: TGTGCCAGCTCACCCAACGCGGGGGATAATTCACCCCTCCACTTT.

The sample holds one count of this clone. V and J are TRBV13 and TRBJ2-1; maybe TRBD2 (6 bases). The CDR3 loop spans 18 amino acids. Germline CDR1 reads PRHDT; CDR2 reads FYEKMQ (reference sequence). V lost 5 bases to trimming and J lost 3 bases, with 23 bases between them. The CDR3 loop reads CASSPTRNRGSVYNEQFF. CDR3 sequence (DNA): TGTGCCAGCAGCCCCACCCGAAACCGGGGGTCCGTCTACAATGAGCAGTTCTTC.

The chain links TRBV7-9 to TRBJ1-4; unclear D gene. Trimming stripped 3 bases from V and 4 bases from J, with 0 bases between. The CDR3 is made up of 11 amino acids. Germline-derived CDR1 and CDR2 are SEHNR and FQNEAQ (reference sequence). Here the CDR3 reads CASSFNEKLFF. The CDR3 bases are TGTGCCAGCAGCTTTAATGAAAAACTGTTTTTT.

The chain joins TRBV5-1 to TRBJ2-3; D uncertain. Germline V gene data show CDR1 as SGHRS and CDR2 as YFSETQ. The CDR3 spans 13 residues. Between the trimmed V and J ends, which lost 4 bases and 4 bases, there was a span of 10 bases. The CDR3 nucleotides are TGCGCCAGCAGCCTTGAGATCCCAGATACGCAGTATTTT. Protein: CASSLEIPDTQYF.

The chain carries TRBV11-2 and TRBJ1-2, with D maybe TRBD1 (5 bases). Trimming removed 0 bases from V and 9 bases from J, with 20 bases in between. Germline CDR1 and CDR2: SGHAT and FQNNGV. The CDR3 consists of 16 residues. CDR3 coding DNA: TGTGCCAGCAGCTTAGACTCGTCCAACGGGGGTATGAGCTACACCTTC. Its translation is CASSLDSSNGGMSYTF.

CDR3 residues: CASGARQGEAFF. The CDR3 nucleotides are TGTGCCAGCGGGGCAAGACAGGGAGAAGCTTTCTTT. The chain employs TRBV11-1 and TRBJ1-1; TRBD1 matches 7 bases. This CDR3 is built from 12 residues. Trimming cost V 8 bases and J 8 bases; bases outside gene matches: 8. Germline loops: CDR1 SGHAT, CDR2 FQDESV (reference sequence).

The chain recombines TRBV2 with TRBJ1-1, with D perhaps TRBD1 (5 bases). The CDR3 contains 16 residues. CDR1 and CDR2 from the germline V gene are SNHLY and FYNNEI. V gave up 6 bases and J gave up 6 bases, with 23 bases separating them. CDR3 nucleotides: TGTGCCAGCAGCCTCGGGGGACCCCCCTTACTGGCTGAAGCTTTCTTT. Translation gives CASSLGGPPLLAEAFF.

The sample holds one count of this clone. The CDR3: CASKWEQDNQPQHF. The CDR3, as DNA: TGTGCCAGCAAGTGGGAACAGGACAATCAGCCCCAGCATTTT. The gene calls are TRBV2 and TRBJ1-5; tentative D call: TRBD1 (5 bases). The V end lost 7 bases, the J end lost 3 bases, and 13 bases lay between the germline ends. Germline-derived CDR1 and CDR2 are SNHLY and FYNNEI. The CDR3 sequence is 14 residues long.

The chain has TRBV9 and TRBJ1-1; 8 nucleotides agree with TRBD1. The CDR3 runs to 15 residues. With V trimmed by 4 bases and J by 0 bases, 5 bases remained unmatched. The germline CDR1 and CDR2 sequences are SGDLS and YYNGEE. As DNA, the CDR3 is TGTGCCAGCAGCCCGAGGACAGGGATGAACACTGAAGCTTTCTTT. The encoded protein is CASSPRTGMNTEAFF.

V gene TRBV5-1 combines with J gene TRBJ2-3; D unclear. The V and J ends lost 1 base and 0 bases respectively, with 6 bases between them. Germline CDR1 and CDR2: SGHRS and YFSETQ. CDR3 length: 14 residues. CDR3 nucleotides: TGCGCCAGCAGCTTGTATAGTAGCACAGATACGCAGTATTTT. Translated, it gives CASSLYSSTDTQYF.

On this clone itself: Within the sample, other DNA sequences also encode this same CDR3. The chain carries TRBV4-3 and TRBJ2-5; 8 bases map to TRBD2. The germline CDR1 and CDR2 sequences are LGHNA and YSLEER. With 1 base clipped from V and 3 bases from J, the junction kept 7 bases outside the gene matches. This CDR3 spans 16 amino acids. The CDR3 DNA reads as TGCGCCAGCAGCCAAGCGGTCAGCGGGGGCGAAGAGACCCAGTACTTC. Protein sequence: CASSQAVSGGEETQYF.

V is TRBV4-3 and J is TRBJ2-3; D uncertain. CDR1 LGHNA and CDR2 YSLEER come from the germline V gene. Trimming cost V 4 bases and J 6 bases, with 14 bases left between them. CDR3 length: 14 residues. Here the CDR3 reads CASSPTLTADTQYF. Written as DNA, the CDR3 is TGCGCCAGCAGCCCTACTTTGACTGCGGATACGCAGTATTTT.

The rearrangement uses TRBV27 and TRBJ2-1; 8 bases are shared with TRBD2. V lost 2 bases, J lost 7 bases, and 4 bases stayed unmatched. This CDR3 has 14 amino acids. Germline lookup yields CDR1 MNHEY and CDR2 SMNVEV (reference sequence). This CDR3 is CASSLSSSGNEQFF. The CDR3 DNA is TGTGCCAGCAGTTTAAGTTCTAGCGGGAATGAGCAGTTCTTC.

This clone was detected only a few times. The rearrangement links TRBV7-8 to TRBJ2-7; tentatively, D is TRBD1 or TRBD2 (5 bases each). This CDR3 contains 19 residues. Trimming pared 2 bases from V and 2 bases from J, leaving 25 bases between. The V gene's germline CDR1 is SGHVS and CDR2 FQNEAQ. The DNA of the CDR3 is TGTGCCAGCAGCTTACGACTAATGGGCCCCGGGACGAAAGCCTACGAGCAGTACTTC. Translating it yields CASSLRLMGPGTKAYEQYF.